What follows are 24 T cell receptor beta chains derived from one specimen sequenced in a study of blood T cell repertoires in COVID-19. Only in-frame clones appear in the TCRdb table, and some are missing; sequencing was by immunoSEQ multiplex PCR. This sample yields 70,000 to 85,000 clones, of which over 70% are seen a single time; approximately 12% belongs to the top ten. The sample taken for sequencing was peripheral blood. The receptors derive from a man older than 75 with acute or convalescent COVID-19.

This CDR3 reads CASSMDYSNQPQHF. For the CDR3, the DNA is TGTGCCAGTAGTATGGACTATAGCAATCAGCCCCAGCATTTT. The rearrangement joins TRBV19 to TRBJ1-5; D remains ambiguous. V was trimmed by 3 bases and J by 0 bases, leaving 6 bases between them. The germline CDR1 and CDR2 sequences are LNHDA and SQIVND (reference sequence). This CDR3 region has 14 residues.

The chain employs TRBV5-8 and TRBJ2-2; 7 positions match TRBD1. With 2 bases clipped from V and 7 bases from J, the junction kept 8 bases outside the gene matches. Germline V gene data show CDR1 as SGHTS and CDR2 as YDEGEE. This CDR3 contains 15 residues. Here the CDR3 DNA reads TGTGCCAGCAGCTTACGGAACAGGGGCGGCGGGGAGCTGTTTTTT. Encoded protein: CASSLRNRGGGELFF.

V is TRBV6-4 and J is TRBJ2-3; D not certain. Germline assignment: CDR1 MRHNA and CDR2 SNTAGT. Trimming stripped 4 bases from V and 3 bases from J, with 8 bases between. The CDR3 has 13 residues. CDR3 region: CASSGSETDTQYF. The CDR3, as DNA: TGTGCCAGCAGTGGCTCTGAGACAGATACGCAGTATTTT.

This chain links TRBV14 with TRBJ2-2; 8 nucleotides match TRBD1. V lost 1 base and J lost 4; bases outside the gene matches: 5. The germline V gene encodes CDR1 SGHDN and CDR2 FVKESK. The CDR3 has 16 residues. CDR3 in DNA: TGTGCCAGCAGCCAAGGTCTACAGGGGGGCACCGGGGAGCTGTTTTTT. Amino acids: CASSQGLQGGTGELFF.

V usage is TRBV7-9 and J usage is TRBJ1-4; perhaps TRBD1 as D (6 bases). The CDR3 has 15 residues. Germline CDR1 SEHNR, CDR2 FQNEAQ (reference sequence). Between the trimmed V and J ends, which lost 1 base and 8 bases, there was a span of 14 bases. The CDR3 sequence is CASSLGGRAREKLFF. CDR3 bases: TGTGCCAGCAGCTTAGGGGGGCGGGCGCGGGAAAAACTGTTTTTT. The full variable domain, its missing parts supplied by reference TRBV7-9 and TRBJ1-4, is DTGVSQNPRHKITKRGQNVTFRCDPISEHNRLYWYRQTLGQGPEFLTYFQNEAQLEKSRLLSDRFSAERPKGSFSTLEIQRTEQGDSAMYLCASSLGGRAREKLFFGSGTQLSVL.

V usage is TRBV5-8 and J usage is TRBJ2-1; 8 bases are shared with TRBD2. Germline CDR1 and CDR2: SGHTS and YDEGEE. The CDR3 has 16 residues. Trimming at V came to 0 bases and at J to 5 bases, leaving 7 bases not matched to a gene. The CDR3 coding sequence is TGTGCCAGCAGCTTGGCCGTCACTAGCGGAAACAATGAGCAGTTCTTC. Its translation is CASSLAVTSGNNEQFF.

The chain couples TRBV6-5 to TRBJ1-2; D unresolved. Trimming shortened V by 2 bases and J by 6 bases, and 16 bases separated the two germline ends. The CDR3 runs to 15 residues. Germline CDR1 MNHEY, CDR2 SVGAGI. The CDR3 nucleotides read TGTGCCAGCAGTTACGGCGGTTTCGGTGTCAATGGCTACACCTTC. Its protein is CASSYGGFGVNGYTF.

The chain combines TRBV19 with TRBJ2-1, with 9 bases matching TRBD2. V dropped 9 bases and J dropped 9; count of bases not matched to a gene: 15. The CDR3 extends over 15 amino acids. Germline V gene lookup returns CDR1 LNHDA and CDR2 SQIVND (reference sequence). The CDR3 DNA reads TGTGCCAGCTCCCCGTGGGCGGGGGGGCAGGCTGAGCAGTTCTTC. Protein sequence: CASSPWAGGQAEQFF.

The chain recombines TRBV7-8 with TRBJ1-2; 7 positions match TRBD1. Germline CDR1 and CDR2: SGHVS and FQNEAQ. Germline trimming cut 5 bases from V and 8 bases from J; bases unmatched to any gene: 14. CDR3 length: 15 amino acids. The CDR3 coding sequence is TGTGCCAGCAGCATAACCCCAGGGGGGCAGGGAGGCTACACCTTC. It is translated as CASSITPGGQGGYTF.

This clone was seen just once. The chain employs TRBV4-2 and TRBJ2-7, with 9 nucleotides matching TRBD2. With V trimmed by 6 bases and J by 3 bases, 9 bases remained unmatched. Germline-derived CDR1 and CDR2 are LGHNA and YNFKEQ. The CDR3 runs 15 residues. The CDR3 DNA reads as TGTGCCAGCAGTCGACCTAGCGGGGACAGCTACGAGCAGTACTTC. Amino acids: CASSRPSGDSYEQYF.

The rearrangement joins TRBV3-1 (or the pseudogene TRBV3-2) to TRBJ1-2; a possible D gene is TRBD1 (5 bases). The CDR3 spans 11 residues. Trimming stripped 7 bases from V and 6 bases from J, with 9 bases between. The germline gives CDR1 LGHDT, CDR2 YNNKEL (reference sequence). The CDR3 reads CASTNRNGYTF. The CDR3 coding sequence is TGTGCCAGCACCAACAGGAATGGCTACACCTTC.

This chain links TRBV19 with TRBJ1-5; D gene unclear. V shed 0 bases and J shed 1 base, with 7 bases lying between them. Germline V gene sequence: CDR1 LNHDA, CDR2 SQIVND (reference sequence). The CDR3 has 15 amino acids. CDR3 sequence: CASSIDGVSNQPQHF. CDR3 coding DNA: TGTGCCAGTAGTATAGACGGGGTAAGCAATCAGCCCCAGCATTTT.

CDR3: CASSVATSGTQDTQYF. DNA for the CDR3: TGTGCCAGCAGCGTAGCTACTAGCGGGACCCAAGATACGCAGTATTTT. This sequence joins TRBV9 and TRBJ2-3; TRBD2 matches 10 bases. The germline V gene has CDR1 SGDLS and CDR2 YYNGEE. The CDR3 runs to 16 residues. J gave up 5 bases and V 0 bases, and 6 bases lay outside the gene matches.

This clone was counted only a few times. The V gene is TRBV7-3, the J gene TRBJ2-5; TRBD2 is a possible D gene (6 bases). CDR1 and CDR2 (germline): SGHTA, FQGTGA. The germline V and J ends were trimmed by 3 bases and 5 bases, with 16 bases remaining between them. There are 15 residues in the CDR3. CDR3 DNA: TGTGCCAGCAGCTTGGGCTCGACTAGGTGGGAGACCCAGTACTTC. Residues: CASSLGSTRWETQYF.

The chain recombines TRBV3-1 (or the pseudogene TRBV3-2) with TRBJ1-2; 8 bases align to TRBD1. Germline V gene lookup returns CDR1 LGHDT and CDR2 YNNKEL (reference sequence). Unmatched junction bases numbered 7, after V lost 2 bases and J lost 8 bases. This CDR3 is built from 14 residues. CDR3 DNA sequence: TGTGCCAGCAGCCAATACAGGGGGAGTGGAGGCTACACCTTC. Amino acids: CASSQYRGSGGYTF.

The V and J genes are TRBV15 and TRBJ2-6; possible D gene TRBD2, 5 bases. The CDR3 covers 16 residues. The V gene lost 1 base and the J gene lost 2 bases, with 9 bases spanning the gap. Germline V lookup: CDR1 LNHNV, CDR2 YYDKDF (reference sequence). The CDR3 nucleotides are TGTGCCACCAGCAGAGCTAGCATCCCTGGGGCCAACGTCCTGACTTTC. This gives the protein CATSRASIPGANVLTF.

The gene calls are TRBV28 and TRBJ2-1, with D uncertain. The CDR3 contains 13 residues. The germline CDR1 and CDR2 sequences are MDHEN and SYDVKM. Trimming pared 3 bases from V and 4 bases from J, leaving 7 bases between. The CDR3 protein is CASSFSRYNEQFF. Here the CDR3 DNA reads TGTGCCAGCAGTTTTTCGCGGTACAATGAGCAGTTCTTC.

V is TRBV18 and J is TRBJ1-2; 9 nucleotides line up with TRBD1. Germline V gene data show CDR1 as KGHSH and CDR2 as LQKENI. This CDR3 is built from 17 residues. Germline trimming cut 2 bases from V and 6 bases from J; bases unmatched to any gene: 13. The CDR3 loop reads CASSPSPGTGRADGYTF. The CDR3, as DNA: TGTGCCAGCTCACCAAGTCCCGGGACAGGGCGAGCAGATGGCTACACCTTC.

This chain connects TRBV11-2 to TRBJ1-4, with 8 positions matching TRBD1. Germline CDR1 is SGHAT and CDR2 is FQNNGV. V was clipped by 0 bases and J by 7 bases; unmatched bases: 10. CDR3 size: 17 residues. CDR3 nucleotides: TGTGCCAGCAGCTTAGATCCCCTTCAGGGGGCGGGTGAAAAACTGTTTTTT. Its protein is CASSLDPLQGAGEKLFF.

The genes are TRBV3-1 (or the pseudogene TRBV3-2) and TRBJ1-2, with a possible D match to TRBD1 (6 bases). V was pared by 0 bases and J by 7 bases, with 9 bases between. The CDR3 has 13 residues. The germline CDR1 and CDR2 sequences are LGHDT and YNNKEL (reference sequence). The DNA of the CDR3 is TGTGCCAGCAGCCAAGACAGGGGCCGTGGCTACACCTTC. Its translation is CASSQDRGRGYTF.

This chain connects TRBV29-1 to TRBJ1-2, with 7 bases aligning to TRBD1. The germline CDR1 and CDR2 sequences are SQVTM and ANQGSEA. The V gene end was trimmed by 7 bases and the J gene end by 2 bases; junction bases not matched to a gene: 13. The CDR3 contains 15 residues. The CDR3 DNA reads TGCAGCGCTGGGACAGAGGTGATAACAAACTATGGCTACACCTTC. Translating it yields CSAGTEVITNYGYTF.

This clone has just one count. The CDR3 sequence is CASSLDPGLAGVLAETQYF. Here the CDR3 DNA reads TGTGCCAGCAGCTTAGACCCAGGACTAGCGGGGGTGTTGGCAGAGACCCAGTACTTC. The chain combines TRBV7-2 with TRBJ2-5; 13 bases align to TRBD2. Germline trimming cut 1 base from V and 4 bases from J; bases unmatched to any gene: 12. In germline, CDR1 is SGHTA, CDR2 FQGNSA. The CDR3 spans 19 residues.

This rearrangement joins TRBV15 to TRBJ1-3; the D is unclear. This CDR3 has 12 residues. With 0 bases removed from V and 6 bases from J, the gap between germline ends came to 3 bases. Germline V lookup: CDR1 LNHNV, CDR2 YYDKDF (reference sequence). CDR3 nucleotides: TGTGCCACCAGCAGAGACCAAAACACCATATATTTT. Protein: CATSRDQNTIYF.

The genes are TRBV19 and TRBJ2-7; 8 nucleotides agree with TRBD1. Germline V gives CDR1 LNHDA, CDR2 SQIVND (reference sequence). V lost 3 bases, J lost 1 base, and 5 bases stayed unmatched. CDR3 length equals 15 residues. The CDR3 spells CASSIGGTGSYEQYF. In nucleotides, the CDR3 is TGTGCCAGTAGTATTGGAGGGACAGGTTCCTACGAGCAGTACTTC.